The sequence of this T cell receptor (beta chain) was determined in a study of shared clonotypes between healthy human individuals. Looking at the study overall: Donor ages ranged 18 to 49 years: a couple of women, a few men. Per-donor plates numbered three CD4 naive, three CD4 memory, two CD8 naive and one CD8 memory.

V was trimmed by 0 bases and J by 3 bases, leaving 13 bases between them. The CDR3 loop spans 16 amino acids. Per the germline V gene, CDR1 is LNHDA and CDR2 is SQIVND (reference sequence). Repertoires were generated with immunoSEQ multiplex PCR, while TCRdb's copy carries only in-frame clones and drops some. The table records around 2,000,000 clones, around 96% of them present only once. CD45RO-negative CD8 cells positively selected for CCR7 made up the naive population, which excluded terminally differentiated effector memory CD45RA+ cells. All donors were Caucasian adults living in Nashville, Tennessee.

The source of this sequence is a man in his late teens or twenties in good health. The rearrangement joins TRBV19 to TRBJ2-3, with D possibly TRBD2 on 5 matching bases. The sequenced material came from naive CD8+ T cells sorted from blood. CDR3 sequence: CASSIESAPGTDTQYF. For the CDR3, the DNA is TGTGCCAGTAGTATAGAAAGCGCCCCGGGAACAGATACGCAGTATTTT.